The 18 T cell receptor beta chains presented below share a single source sample, sequenced in a study of blood T cell repertoires in COVID-19. Assay: immunoSEQ multiplex PCR; the TCRdb copy retains only in-frame clones and omits some. This table has more than 55,000 clones, more than 60% appearing once. Sequencing was done on a sample of peripheral blood. These receptors were obtained from a woman in her 70s with acute or convalescent COVID-19.

V and J are TRBV2 and TRBJ2-5; D uncertain. With 5 bases removed from V and 3 bases from J, the gap between germline ends came to 22 bases. The length of the CDR3 is 17 residues. The germline gives CDR1 SNHLY, CDR2 FYNNEI. CDR3 residues: CASSLRVLSFNKETQYF. CDR3 nucleotides: TGTGCCAGCAGTTTACGGGTCCTCTCTTTTAACAAAGAGACCCAGTACTTC.

This chain connects TRBV19 to TRBJ1-5; D is ambiguous. The V gene lost 4 bases and the J gene lost 3 bases, with 10 bases spanning the gap. Germline lookup yields CDR1 LNHDA and CDR2 SQIVND (reference sequence). The CDR3 covers 14 residues. CDR3 loop: CASSTPRNNQPQHF. The CDR3 nucleotides are TGTGCCAGTAGTACCCCGAGGAACAATCAGCCCCAGCATTTT.

V is TRBV5-1 and J is TRBJ1-4; 7 bases align to TRBD1. The ends lost 4 bases at V and 8 bases at J; junction bases unmatched: 8. Germline values: CDR1 SGHRS, CDR2 YFSETQ. The CDR3 sequence is 14 residues long. This CDR3 reads CASSQDRVGEKLFF. In DNA, the CDR3 is TGCGCCAGCAGCCAAGACAGGGTAGGCGAAAAACTGTTTTTT.

The chain couples TRBV7-2 to TRBJ1-6; TRBD1 matches 7 bases. Germline V lookup: CDR1 SGHTA, CDR2 FQGNSA. This CDR3 contains 13 residues. Germline trimming cut 1 base from V and 14 bases from J; bases unmatched to any gene: 5. The CDR3 region has the DNA TGTGCCAGCAGCTTAGGACAGGGACTAGCCCTCCACTTT. Protein: CASSLGQGLALHF.

V is TRBV28 and J is TRBJ1-2; TRBD1 matches 10 bases. This CDR3 comprises 15 residues. Unmatched junction bases numbered 9, after V lost 3 bases and J lost 8 bases. The germline gives CDR1 MDHEN, CDR2 SYDVKM. CDR3 DNA: TGTGCCAGCAGTTTTCAGGCGACAGGGGGCCGGGGCTACACCTTC. Amino acid sequence: CASSFQATGGRGYTF.

This clone was recorded once. The chain's CDR3 is CASSPSLGGGSGANVLTF. CDR3 nucleotide sequence: TGTGCCAGCTCACCAAGTCTGGGCGGAGGCTCTGGGGCCAACGTCCTGACTTTC. J is TRBJ2-6 and V is TRBV18; D possibly corresponds to TRBD2 (5 bases). CDR1 and CDR2 from the germline V gene are KGHSH and LQKENI. The CDR3 extends over 18 amino acids. V dropped 2 bases and J dropped 0 bases, with 14 bases sitting between them.

The chain joins TRBV10-3 to TRBJ1-3; D is uncertain. This CDR3 is built from 14 residues. Between the trimmed V and J ends, which lost 0 bases and 4 bases, there was a span of 7 bases. Germline assignment: CDR1 ENHRY and CDR2 SYGVKD. The CDR3 nucleotides read TGTGCCATCAGTGAGTCAAGAGGGGGAAACACCATATATTTT. Residues: CAISESRGGNTIYF.

The gene calls are TRBV18 and TRBJ1-1; D is unclear. The CDR3 is 15 residues long. Germline V CDR1 and CDR2: KGHSH, LQKENI. Trimming pared 6 bases from V and 0 bases from J, leaving 14 bases between. CDR3 bases: TGTGCCAGCTCGACGGAGGGAGTAATGAACACTGAAGCTTTCTTT. Its protein is CASSTEGVMNTEAFF.

CDR3 residues: CASSLGGPREETQYF. DNA of the CDR3: TGTGCCAGCAGCTTGGGGGGTCCGAGGGAGGAGACCCAGTACTTC. The V call is TRBV5-4, the J call TRBJ2-5; D might be TRBD2 (5 bases). The germline CDR1 and CDR2 sequences are SGHNT and YYREEE (reference sequence). This CDR3 has 15 amino acids. V gave up 0 bases and J gave up 5 bases, with 14 bases separating them.

The rearrangement joins TRBV13 to TRBJ1-2; D perhaps matches TRBD1 (5 bases). Germline loops: CDR1 PRHDT, CDR2 FYEKMQ (reference sequence). Trimming took 3 bases from V and 2 from J, leaving 16 bases between them. The CDR3 loop spans 16 amino acids. The CDR3 DNA is TGTGCCAGCAGCTTCGCCTCGGGGGAGGGAAACTATGGCTACACCTTC. The encoded protein is CASSFASGEGNYGYTF.

The chain uses TRBV19 and TRBJ1-2; no clear D. V was trimmed by 1 base and J by 2 bases, leaving 5 bases between them. This CDR3 contains 13 residues. CDR1 and CDR2 from the germline V gene are LNHDA and SQIVND (reference sequence). Here the CDR3 reads CASSIGRNYGYTF. The DNA of the CDR3 is TGTGCCAGTAGTATAGGCAGGAACTATGGCTACACCTTC.

The chain links TRBV5-1 to TRBJ2-6, with TRBD2 matching 9 bases. Germline values: CDR1 SGHRS, CDR2 YFSETQ. The CDR3 consists of 17 residues. V shed 3 bases and J 0 bases; nucleotides not matched to a gene: 4. The CDR3 bases are TGCGCCAGCAGCTCGGTAGCGGGGGCCTCTGGGGCCAACGTCCTGACTTTC. Translation: CASSSVAGASGANVLTF.

This clone was observed a handful of times. The V and J genes are TRBV2 and TRBJ2-5; tentative D call: TRBD2 (5 bases). Trimming pared 8 bases from V and 10 bases from J, leaving 23 bases between. Germline CDR1 and CDR2: SNHLY and FYNNEI. The CDR3 contains 14 residues. CDR3 in amino acids: CASLLRALGRGQYF. In DNA form, the CDR3 reads TGTGCCAGCTTACTGCGGGCCCTTGGGCGCGGCCAGTACTTC.

V and J are TRBV24-1 and TRBJ2-5, with a possible D match to TRBD1 (6 bases). Germline V gene sequence: CDR1 KGHDR, CDR2 SFDVKD. The CDR3 covers 14 residues. The V gene lost 10 bases and the J gene lost 5 bases, with 19 bases spanning the gap. As DNA, the CDR3 is TGTGCCACTAACACCGGGACACCGGGGGAGACCCAGTACTTC. The encoded protein is CATNTGTPGETQYF.

The chain uses TRBV19 and TRBJ2-7; tentative D call: TRBD2 (6 bases). CDR3 length: 14 residues. V lost 6 bases to trimming and J lost 6 bases, with 18 bases between them. Germline values: CDR1 LNHDA, CDR2 SQIVND (reference sequence). This CDR3 is CASSAREKISEQYF. For the CDR3, the DNA is TGTGCCAGTAGCGCCCGGGAGAAAATATCCGAGCAGTACTTC.

The V gene is TRBV5-1, the J gene TRBJ2-1, with 7 bases that match TRBD1. Per germline, CDR1 SGHRS and CDR2 YFSETQ. The length of the CDR3 is 14 residues. Germline trimming cut 8 bases from V and 7 bases from J; bases unmatched to any gene: 12. As DNA, the CDR3 is TGCGCCAGTCAACAGGGGCTTTCATTTAATGAGCAGTTCTTC. Amino acids: CASQQGLSFNEQFF. Looking up the rest from reference TRBV5-1 and TRBJ2-1 gives the full variable domain: KAGVTQTPRYLIKTRGQQVTLSCSPISGHRSVSWYQQTPGQGLQFLFEYFSETQRNKGNFPGRFSGRQFSNSRSEMNVSTLELGDSALYLCASQQGLSFNEQFFGPGTRLTVL.

The chain has TRBV6-5 and TRBJ1-2, with 11 bases that match TRBD1. The germline V gene has CDR1 MNHEY and CDR2 SVGAGI. CDR3 length: 13 residues. J gave up 8 bases and V 6 bases, and 5 bases lay outside the gene matches. CDR3 residues: CASSQDRGLGYTF. Written as DNA, the CDR3 is TGTGCCAGCAGCCAGGACAGGGGGCTCGGCTACACCTTC.

The chain links TRBV3-1 (or the pseudogene TRBV3-2) to TRBJ1-5; D gene ambiguous. Trimming took 1 base from V and 7 from J, leaving 8 bases between them. CDR3 length: 13 amino acids. The V gene's germline CDR1 is LGHDT and CDR2 YNNKEL (reference sequence). The DNA for the CDR3 is TGTGCCAGCAGCCAAGGAGTCGGGCAGCCCCAGCATTTT. As protein: CASSQGVGQPQHF.